This TCR beta chain is drawn from a study of immune heterogeneity within non-small cell lung tumors. Each sample used roughly 0.65 ug of genomic DNA from bulk tumor tissue. Surgery yielded several widely spaced biopsies per primary tumor. Patients underwent curative surgery for untreated, newly diagnosed non-small cell lung cancer. As regards this clonotype: No antigen is known for it. This may be a read error: a much more frequent sequence differs by one nucleotide.

TCR beta CDR3 was amplified by multiplex PCR using 32 V and 13 J primers. MiXCR, run by TCRdb on the multiplex PCR reads, gives a single entry per CDR3 protein. The sample has 9,500 to 11,000 distinct CDR3 sequences; approximately 26% are singletons. The junction had 8 bases not matched to a gene; V was cut back by 7 bases and J by 8 bases. The CDR3 is made up of 13 amino acids. Per germline, CDR1 LNHDA and CDR2 SQIVND (reference sequence). Study observations and caveats: Site-unique high-frequency clones occurred alongside identical dominant CDR3 beta clonotypes that recurred across tumor sites within a patient.

The sequencing input was lung tumor tissue. This clonotype originated in a woman aged 45-65 years with non-small cell lung cancer. The chain is built from TRBV19 and TRBJ1-2, with 9 bases matching TRBD1. CDR3 region: CASNRGRLYGYTF. The CDR3 nucleotides read TGTGCCAGTAACAGGGGGCGGTTATACGGCTACACCTTC.